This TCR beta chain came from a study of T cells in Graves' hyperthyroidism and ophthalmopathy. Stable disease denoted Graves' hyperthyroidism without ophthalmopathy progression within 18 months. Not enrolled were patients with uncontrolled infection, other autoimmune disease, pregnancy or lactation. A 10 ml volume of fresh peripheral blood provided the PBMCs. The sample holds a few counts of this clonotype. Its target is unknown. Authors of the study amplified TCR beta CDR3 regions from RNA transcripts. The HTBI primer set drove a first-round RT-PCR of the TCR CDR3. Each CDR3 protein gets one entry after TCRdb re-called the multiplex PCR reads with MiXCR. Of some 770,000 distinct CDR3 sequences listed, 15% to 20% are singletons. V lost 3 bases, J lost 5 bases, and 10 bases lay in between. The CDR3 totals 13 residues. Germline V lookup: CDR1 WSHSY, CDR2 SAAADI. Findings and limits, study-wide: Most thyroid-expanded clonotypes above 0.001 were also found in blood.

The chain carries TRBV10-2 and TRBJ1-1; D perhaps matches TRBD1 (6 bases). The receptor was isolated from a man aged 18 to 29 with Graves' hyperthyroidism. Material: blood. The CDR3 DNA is TGCGCCAGCAGTGAAGGGGGATGGACTGAAGCTTTCTTT. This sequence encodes CASSEGGWTEAFF.